This TCR beta chain was identified during a study of shared clonotypes between healthy human individuals. On this clone: The target antigen is unknown.

Positive CCR7 selection of CD45RO-negative cells yielded the naive CD8 cells, and terminally differentiated effector memory CD45RA+ cells were excluded. For every subset, genomic DNA was evenly distributed across several immunoSEQ plates. Assay: immunoSEQ multiplex PCR; the TCRdb copy retains only in-frame clones and omits some. Here the sample spans about 2.1 million clones, 85% to 95% being singletons. Overall study findings and caveats: The sampled material consisted only of blood, and tissue repertoires are likely to differ. Relative to memory subsets, naive subsets generally showed larger estimated richness.

This CDR3 is built from 15 residues. The specimen was naive CD8+ T cells from PBMCs. The source is a young man in good health. Some clones in this sample may be carry-over from other donors' samples. The V call is TRBV21-1, the J call TRBJ2-7; the table names TRBD1, a call not compared with the DNA. TRBV21-1 has pseudogene status. CDR3 sequence reads: CASSPSRGRRGEQYF. CDR3 DNA: TGTGCCAGCAGCCCCAGCAGGGGGCGCCGGGGTGAGCAGTACTTC.